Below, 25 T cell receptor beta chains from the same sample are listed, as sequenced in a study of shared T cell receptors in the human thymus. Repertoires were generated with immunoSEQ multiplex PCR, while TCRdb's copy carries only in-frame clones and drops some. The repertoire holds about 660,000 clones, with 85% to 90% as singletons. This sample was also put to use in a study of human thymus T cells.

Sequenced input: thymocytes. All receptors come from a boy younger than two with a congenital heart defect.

CDR3 sequence reads: CASSQPTGLTQDTEAFF. Here the CDR3 DNA reads TGTGCCAGCAGCCAACCGACAGGGTTGACTCAGGACACTGAAGCTTTCTTT. The chain employs TRBV4-2 and TRBJ1-1; 7 positions match TRBD1. The CDR3 has 17 residues. V lost 2 bases and J lost 3; bases outside the gene matches: 12. CDR1 and CDR2 (germline): LGHNA, YNFKEQ.

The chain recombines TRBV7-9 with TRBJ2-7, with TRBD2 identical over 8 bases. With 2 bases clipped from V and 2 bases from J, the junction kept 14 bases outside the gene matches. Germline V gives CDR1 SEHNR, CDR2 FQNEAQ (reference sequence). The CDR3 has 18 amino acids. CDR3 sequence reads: CASSLSACGASGPYEQYF. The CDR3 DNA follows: TGTGCCAGCAGCTTATCTGCGTGTGGGGCTAGCGGGCCCTACGAGCAGTACTTC.

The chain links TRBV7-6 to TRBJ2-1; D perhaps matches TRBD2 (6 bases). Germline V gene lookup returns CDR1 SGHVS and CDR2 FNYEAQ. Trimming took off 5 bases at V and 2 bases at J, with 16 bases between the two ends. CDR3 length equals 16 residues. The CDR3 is CASSEEGRCPYNEQFF. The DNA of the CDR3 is TGTGCCAGCAGCGAGGAGGGGAGATGTCCCTACAATGAGCAGTTCTTC.

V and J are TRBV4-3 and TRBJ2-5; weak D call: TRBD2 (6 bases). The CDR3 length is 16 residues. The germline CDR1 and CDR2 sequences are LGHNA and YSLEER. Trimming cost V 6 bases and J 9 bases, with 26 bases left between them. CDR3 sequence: CASSFIVRDLRRPQYF. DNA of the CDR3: TGCGCCAGCAGTTTCATCGTCCGGGACTTGAGGCGGCCCCAGTACTTC.

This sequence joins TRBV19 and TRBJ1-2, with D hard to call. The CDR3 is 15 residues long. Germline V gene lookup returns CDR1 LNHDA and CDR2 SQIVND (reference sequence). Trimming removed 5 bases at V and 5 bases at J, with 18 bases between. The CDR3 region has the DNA TGTGCCAGTAGTCATAGCCGCTCCGGAAGGTATGGCTACACCTTC. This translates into CASSHSRSGRYGYTF.

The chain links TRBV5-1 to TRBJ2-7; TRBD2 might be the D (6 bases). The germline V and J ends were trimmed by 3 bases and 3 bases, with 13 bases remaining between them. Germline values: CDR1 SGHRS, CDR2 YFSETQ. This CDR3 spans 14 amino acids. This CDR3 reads CASSWDWGFYEQYF. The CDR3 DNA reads TGCGCCAGCAGCTGGGACTGGGGCTTCTACGAGCAGTACTTC.

CDR3 sequence: CASSSRDYGYTF. In DNA form, the CDR3 reads TGTGCCAGCAGTTCCAGGGATTATGGCTACACCTTC. V usage is TRBV25-1 and J usage is TRBJ1-2; tentatively, D is TRBD1 (5 bases). V was trimmed by 5 bases and J by 5 bases, leaving 9 bases between them. Germline lookup yields CDR1 MGHDK and CDR2 SYGVNS. CDR3 length: 12 amino acids.

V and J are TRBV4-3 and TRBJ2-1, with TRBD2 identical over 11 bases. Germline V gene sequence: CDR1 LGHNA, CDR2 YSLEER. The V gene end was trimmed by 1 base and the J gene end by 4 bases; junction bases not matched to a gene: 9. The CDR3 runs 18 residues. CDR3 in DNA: TGCGCCAGCAGCCAAGCCACCTTCCGGACTAGCGGGTACAATGAGCAGTTCTTC. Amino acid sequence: CASSQATFRTSGYNEQFF.

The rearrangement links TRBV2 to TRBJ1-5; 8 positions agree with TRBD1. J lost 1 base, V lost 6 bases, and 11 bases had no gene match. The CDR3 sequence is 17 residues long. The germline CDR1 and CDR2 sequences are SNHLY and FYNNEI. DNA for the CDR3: TGTGCCAGCAGCTTCAGTCCGGACAGGGCCAGCAATCAGCCCCAGCATTTT. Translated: CASSFSPDRASNQPQHF. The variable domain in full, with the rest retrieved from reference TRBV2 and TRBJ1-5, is EPEVTQTPSHQVTQMGQEVILRCVPISNHLYFYWYRQILGQKVEFLVSFYNNEISEKSEIFDDQFSVERPDGSNFTLKIRSTKLEDSAMYFCASSFSPDRASNQPQHFGDGTRLSIL.

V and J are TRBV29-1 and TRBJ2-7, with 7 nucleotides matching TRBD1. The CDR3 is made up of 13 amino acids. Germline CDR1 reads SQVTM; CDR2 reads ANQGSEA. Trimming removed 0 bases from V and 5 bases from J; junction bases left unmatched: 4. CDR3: CSVEDHRGHEQYF. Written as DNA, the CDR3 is TGCAGCGTTGAAGACCACAGGGGCCACGAGCAGTACTTC.

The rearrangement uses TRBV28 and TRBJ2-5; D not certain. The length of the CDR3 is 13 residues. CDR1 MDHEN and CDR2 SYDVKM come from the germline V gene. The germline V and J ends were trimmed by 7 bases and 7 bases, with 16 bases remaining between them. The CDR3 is CASTPGSEWTQYF. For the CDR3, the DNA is TGTGCCAGCACTCCCGGGTCGGAATGGACCCAGTACTTC.

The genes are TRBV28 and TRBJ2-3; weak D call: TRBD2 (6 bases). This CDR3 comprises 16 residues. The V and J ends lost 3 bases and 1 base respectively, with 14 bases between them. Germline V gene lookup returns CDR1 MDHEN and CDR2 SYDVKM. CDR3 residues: CASSFSREDGTDTQYF. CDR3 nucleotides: TGTGCCAGCAGTTTCTCCAGGGAGGACGGCACAGATACGCAGTATTTT.

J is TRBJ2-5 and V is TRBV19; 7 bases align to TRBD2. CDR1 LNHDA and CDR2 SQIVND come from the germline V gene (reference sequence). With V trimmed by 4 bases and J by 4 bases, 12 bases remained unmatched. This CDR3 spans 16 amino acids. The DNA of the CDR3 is TGTGCCAGTAGTAAAACGGCGGGAGACGGTGTAGAGACCCAGTACTTC. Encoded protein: CASSKTAGDGVETQYF.

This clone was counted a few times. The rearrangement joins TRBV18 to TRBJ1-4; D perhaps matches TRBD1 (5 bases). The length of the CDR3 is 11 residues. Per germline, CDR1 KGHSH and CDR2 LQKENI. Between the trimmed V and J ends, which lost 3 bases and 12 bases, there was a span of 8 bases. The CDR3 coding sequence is TGTGCCAGCTCACCGGGGCAGGAACTGTTTTTT. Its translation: CASSPGQELFF.

The CDR3 loop reads CASSLGPGEETQYF. The CDR3 bases are TGCGCCAGCAGCTTGGGTCCAGGGGAAGAGACCCAGTACTTC. The rearrangement uses TRBV5-1 and TRBJ2-5, with D maybe TRBD1 (6 bases). Germline CDR1 SGHRS, CDR2 YFSETQ. The CDR3 is 14 residues long. The V gene lost 0 bases and the J gene lost 3 bases, with 9 bases spanning the gap.

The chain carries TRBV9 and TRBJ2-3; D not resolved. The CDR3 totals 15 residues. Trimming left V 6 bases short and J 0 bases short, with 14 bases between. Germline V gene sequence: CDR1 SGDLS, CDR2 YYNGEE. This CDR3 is CASTGSGSSTDTQYF. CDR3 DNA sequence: TGTGCCAGCACCGGGTCCGGCTCTAGCACAGATACGCAGTATTTT.

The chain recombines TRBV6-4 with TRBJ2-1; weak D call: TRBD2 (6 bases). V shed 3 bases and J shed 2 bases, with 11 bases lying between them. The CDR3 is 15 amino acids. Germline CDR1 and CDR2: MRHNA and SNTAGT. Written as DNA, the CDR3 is TGTGCCAGCAGTGATTTTAGCGGACCCTACAATGAGCAGTTCTTC. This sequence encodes CASSDFSGPYNEQFF.

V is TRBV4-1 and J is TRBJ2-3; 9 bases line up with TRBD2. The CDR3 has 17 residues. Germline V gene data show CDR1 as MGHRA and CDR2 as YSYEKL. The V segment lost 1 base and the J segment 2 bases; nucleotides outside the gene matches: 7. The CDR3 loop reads CASSQVFSGRATDTQYF. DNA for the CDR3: TGCGCCAGCAGCCAAGTCTTTAGCGGGAGAGCCACAGATACGCAGTATTTT.

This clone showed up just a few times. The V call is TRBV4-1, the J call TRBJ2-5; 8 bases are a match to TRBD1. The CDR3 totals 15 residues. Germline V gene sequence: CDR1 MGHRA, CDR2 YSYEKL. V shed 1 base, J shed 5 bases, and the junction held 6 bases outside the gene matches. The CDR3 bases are TGCGCCAGCAGCCAAGTGCAGGGGGCGGTGGAGACCCAGTACTTC. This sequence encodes CASSQVQGAVETQYF.

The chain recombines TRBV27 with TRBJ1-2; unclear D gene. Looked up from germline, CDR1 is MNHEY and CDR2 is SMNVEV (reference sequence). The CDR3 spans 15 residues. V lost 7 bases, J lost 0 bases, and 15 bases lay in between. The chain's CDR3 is CASTPSGGPNYGYTF. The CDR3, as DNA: TGTGCCAGCACCCCTTCTGGCGGTCCTAACTATGGCTACACCTTC.

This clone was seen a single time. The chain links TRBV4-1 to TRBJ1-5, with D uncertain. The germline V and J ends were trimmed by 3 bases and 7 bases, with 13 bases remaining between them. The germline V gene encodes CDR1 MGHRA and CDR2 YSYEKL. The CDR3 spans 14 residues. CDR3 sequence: CASSQPGRRQPQHF. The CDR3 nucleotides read TGCGCCAGCAGCCAGCCCGGTCGCAGGCAGCCCCAGCATTTT.

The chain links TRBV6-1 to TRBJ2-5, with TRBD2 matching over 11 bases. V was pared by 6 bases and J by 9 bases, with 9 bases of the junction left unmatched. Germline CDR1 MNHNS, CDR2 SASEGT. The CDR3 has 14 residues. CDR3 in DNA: TGTGCCAGCAGACTAGCGGGAGAGGGGGGCCCCCAGTACTTC. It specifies CASRLAGEGGPQYF.

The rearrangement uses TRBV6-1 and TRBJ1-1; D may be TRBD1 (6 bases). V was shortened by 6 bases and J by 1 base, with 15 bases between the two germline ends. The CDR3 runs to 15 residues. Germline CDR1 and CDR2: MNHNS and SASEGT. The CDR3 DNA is TGTGCCAGCAGGAGAAAGACAGGTTGGAACACTGAAGCTTTCTTT. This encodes CASRRKTGWNTEAFF.

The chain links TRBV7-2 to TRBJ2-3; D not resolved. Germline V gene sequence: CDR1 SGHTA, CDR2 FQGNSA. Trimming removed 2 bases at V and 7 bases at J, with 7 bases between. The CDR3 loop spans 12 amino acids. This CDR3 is CASSLRRNTQYF. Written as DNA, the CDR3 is TGTGCCAGCAGCTTAAGGCGGAATACGCAGTATTTT.

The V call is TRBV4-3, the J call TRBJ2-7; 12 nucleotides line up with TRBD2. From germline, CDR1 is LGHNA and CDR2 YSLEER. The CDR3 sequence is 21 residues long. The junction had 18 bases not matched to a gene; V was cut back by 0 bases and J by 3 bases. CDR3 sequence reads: CASSQDRIATTLLAGGYEQYF. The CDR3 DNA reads TGCGCCAGCAGCCAAGATCGCATAGCGACTACCCTACTAGCGGGGGGCTACGAGCAGTACTTC.